The rows below give T cell receptor beta chains drawn from one sample of a study of T cell responses to AZD1222 COVID-19 vaccine. Generated by immunoSEQ multiplex PCR, the TCRdb table keeps only in-frame clones and is missing some. This sample yields about 120,000 clones, of which around 93% are seen a single time; around 5% belongs to the top ten. The sequenced sample was peripheral blood, obtained 28 days after the second AZD1222 dose. All receptors come from an adult who received the AZD1222 COVID-19 vaccine. The CDR3 runs from the conserved cysteine through the conserved F or W. Each record gives: D gene, V gene, clone size, J gene, CDR3 protein, CDR3 DNA. The D gene is left open where the match is weak. The size of a clone is reported for some rows only, either as once, few or many, or as a class for expanded clones.

NA	TRBV15	once	TRBJ1-2	CATSRDKGGYGYTF	TGTGCCACCAGCAGAGATAAGGGTGGCTATGGCTACACCTTC
NA	TRBV5-1	NA	TRBJ1-1	CASSPGGGSDEAFF	TGCGCCAGCAGCCCTGGGGGAGGGTCCGACGAAGCTTTCTTT
TRBD1	TRBV19	NA	TRBJ2-6	CASLGTASGANVLTF	TGTGCCAGTCTGGGGACAGCCTCTGGGGCCAACGTCCTGACTTTC
TRBD2	TRBV9	NA	TRBJ2-3	CASSPRGGYTDTQYF	TGTGCCAGCAGCCCACGGGGGGGATACACAGATACGCAGTATTTT
NA	TRBV19	NA	TRBJ2-6	CASSMANVLTF	TGTGCCAGTAGTATGGCCAACGTCCTGACTTTC
TRBD1	TRBV28	few	TRBJ1-6	CASRDRVVSPLHF	TGTGCCAGCCGGGACAGGGTCGTTTCACCCCTCCACTTT
TRBD1	TRBV29-1	NA	TRBJ2-3	CSVGTGYADTQYF	TGCAGCGTCGGGACAGGTTATGCAGATACGCAGTATTTT
TRBD1	TRBV19	few	TRBJ1-2	CATTGTGGVYGYTF	TGTGCCACCACCGGGACAGGGGGAGTCTATGGCTACACCTTC
NA	TRBV2	NA	TRBJ2-3	CASTLLTDTQYF	TGTGCCAGCACCCTCCTCACAGATACGCAGTATTTT
NA	TRBV7-9	NA	TRBJ1-1	CASSLSPPSEAFF	TGTGCCAGCAGTCTCTCACCGCCCTCTGAAGCTTTCTTT
TRBD1	TRBV5-1	once	TRBJ1-1	CASSFQGASTEAFF	TGCGCCAGCAGCTTTCAGGGGGCGAGCACTGAAGCTTTCTTT
TRBD2	TRBV18	NA	TRBJ2-3	CASSRLAGGDTQYF	TGTGCCAGCTCACGGCTAGCGGGAGGAGATACGCAGTATTTT
NA	TRBV11-3	few	TRBJ2-7	CASSYGQWSEQYF	TGTGCCAGCAGTTACGGCCAGTGGAGCGAGCAGTACTTC
NA	TRBV5-1	NA	TRBJ1-3	CASSLAAGPGNTIYF	TGCGCCAGCAGCTTGGCCGCAGGGCCTGGAAACACCATATATTTT
NA	TRBV9	once	TRBJ1-1	CASSVDGENTEAFF	TGTGCCAGCAGCGTAGACGGGGAGAACACTGAAGCTTTCTTT